The 30 T cell receptor beta chains below come from one sample, sequenced in a study of cytomegalovirus exposure and HLA in healthy donors. Libraries were prepared by immunoSEQ multiplex PCR; TCRdb keeps only in-frame clonotypes and omits some of them. Of 90,000 to 140,000 clones listed, roughly 86% are singletons. Material for sequencing was PBMCs. These receptors originate from a woman under 30 in good health and CMV-seropositive.

This clone has a single count. V gene TRBV9 combines with J gene TRBJ2-5; D remains unclear. V lost 0 bases and J 7 bases, leaving 10 bases between the germline ends. Germline assignment: CDR1 SGDLS and CDR2 YYNGEE. CDR3 size: 13 residues. The CDR3 sequence: CASSVATMGTQYF. DNA of the CDR3: TGTGCCAGCAGCGTAGCAACTATGGGGACCCAGTACTTC. Complete variable domain (other parts from reference TRBV9 and TRBJ2-5): DSGVTQTPKHLITATGQRVTLRCSPRSGDLSVYWYQQSLDQGLQFLIQYYNGEERAKGNILERFSAQQFPDLHSELNLSSLELGDSALYFCASSVATMGTQYFGPGTRLLVL.

The gene calls are TRBV5-6 and TRBJ2-6, with D uncertain. Germline CDR1 SGHDT, CDR2 YYEEEE. This CDR3 spans 15 amino acids. V lost 2 bases to trimming and J lost 1 base, with 7 bases between them. This CDR3 is CASSFSSSGANVLTF. CDR3 DNA sequence: TGTGCCAGCAGCTTTTCCTCTTCTGGGGCCAACGTCCTGACTTTC.

This CDR3 is CASSWTGDSYEQYF. The CDR3, as DNA: TGTGCCAGCAGTTGGACAGGGGATTCCTACGAGCAGTACTTC. V and J are TRBV27 and TRBJ2-7, with 9 bases that match TRBD1. This CDR3 region has 14 residues. Germline CDR1 is MNHEY and CDR2 is SMNVEV (reference sequence). Trimming removed 4 bases from V and 1 base from J; junction bases left unmatched: 2.

The chain recombines TRBV11-2 with TRBJ2-4; D is possibly TRBD2 (6 bases). Germline V gene lookup returns CDR1 SGHAT and CDR2 FQNNGV. The CDR3 sequence is 14 residues long. Deletions cut 4 bases from V and 9 bases from J, with 16 bases between. CDR3 in amino acids: CASSSLGVGGIQYF. The DNA of the CDR3 is TGTGCCAGCAGCTCACTAGGGGTGGGGGGCATTCAGTACTTC.

The chain carries TRBV29-1 and TRBJ1-1; tentative D call: TRBD1 (5 bases). The CDR3 is 14 amino acids. Trimming took 3 bases from V and 5 from J, leaving 16 bases between them. Germline CDR1 and CDR2: SQVTM and ANQGSEA. In nucleotides, the CDR3 is TGCAGCGTTGATCAGGGAAGGTTCGTTACTGAAGCTTTCTTT. Translation gives CSVDQGRFVTEAFF.

This chain joins TRBV27 and TRBJ2-2, with D maybe TRBD1 (6 bases). Trimming took 3 bases from V and 5 from J, leaving 10 bases between them. CDR1 and CDR2 (germline): MNHEY, SMNVEV (reference sequence). This CDR3 has 14 amino acids. Here the CDR3 reads CASSFQGITGELFF. The DNA of the CDR3 is TGTGCCAGCAGTTTTCAGGGGATTACCGGGGAGCTGTTTTTT.

V is TRBV30 and J is TRBJ1-3; D call uncertain. CDR1 is GTSNPN and CDR2 is SVGIG in the germline V gene (reference sequence). V was clipped by 5 bases and J by 0 bases, with 5 bases between them. CDR3 length: 12 amino acids. The CDR3: CAWRGSGNTIYF. Written as DNA, the CDR3 is TGTGCCTGGCGGGGCTCTGGAAACACCATATATTTT.

This chain links TRBV9 with TRBJ2-7; 9 bases are shared with TRBD1. CDR3 size: 15 residues. Per germline, CDR1 SGDLS and CDR2 YYNGEE. The junction had 10 bases not matched to a gene; V was cut back by 4 bases and J by 5 bases. The CDR3 DNA reads as TGTGCCAGCAGCAGGGACAGGGTACTCCTGGACGAGCAGTACTTC. Encoded protein: CASSRDRVLLDEQYF.

The chain uses TRBV6-6 and TRBJ1-1; D remains unclear. The CDR3 covers 14 residues. The germline gives CDR1 MNHNY, CDR2 SVGAGI (reference sequence). Trimming cost V 2 bases and J 1 base, with 8 bases left between them. Written as DNA, the CDR3 is TGTGCCAGCAGTTACGGCGGGGAGAACACTGAAGCTTTCTTT. Its protein product is CASSYGGENTEAFF.

This clone was counted between two and nine times. The chain employs TRBV7-8 and TRBJ1-3; TRBD1 might be the D (5 bases). Per germline, CDR1 SGHVS and CDR2 FQNEAQ. This CDR3 is built from 15 residues. Trimming took 3 bases from V and 3 from J, leaving 12 bases between them. CDR3 nucleotides: TGTGCCAGCAGCTTGGGAGGGACGAGTGGAAACACCATATATTTT. Translation gives CASSLGGTSGNTIYF.

This rearrangement joins TRBV28 to TRBJ1-1; 12 bases are shared with TRBD1. V shed 2 bases and J 4 bases; nucleotides not matched to a gene: 2. The CDR3 sequence is 15 residues long. CDR1 and CDR2 (germline): MDHEN, SYDVKM. CDR3 in DNA: TGTGCCAGCAGTTTAGGGGGACAGGGGGCCACTGAAGCTTTCTTT. As protein: CASSLGGQGATEAFF. Filled out from reference TRBV28 and TRBJ1-1, the complete variable domain reads DVKVTQSSRYLVKRTGEKVFLECVQDMDHENMFWYRQDPGLGLRLIYFSYDVKMKEKGDIPEGYSVSREKKERFSLILESASTNQTSMYLCASSLGGQGATEAFFGQGTRLTVV.

The gene calls are TRBV5-1 and TRBJ1-6, with 7 bases identical to TRBD1. CDR3 length equals 16 residues. Germline trimming cut 3 bases from V and 6 bases from J; bases unmatched to any gene: 9. Germline assignment: CDR1 SGHRS and CDR2 YFSETQ. CDR3 sequence (DNA): TGCGCCAGCAGCTCATTTGACAGGGTGGCTAATTCACCCCTCCACTTT. Amino acids: CASSSFDRVANSPLHF.

V gene TRBV29-1 combines with J gene TRBJ2-5; 11 nucleotides line up with TRBD1. This CDR3 spans 16 amino acids. V shed 1 base and J 4 bases; nucleotides not matched to a gene: 8. From germline, CDR1 is SQVTM and CDR2 ANQGSEA. This CDR3 is CSVEVAGTGGRETQYF. The CDR3 DNA sequence: TGCAGCGTTGAAGTCGCCGGGACAGGGGGGAGAGAGACCCAGTACTTC.

The rearrangement joins TRBV19 to TRBJ2-3; D is unclear. The CDR3 loop spans 13 amino acids. The germline V gene has CDR1 LNHDA and CDR2 SQIVND (reference sequence). V lost 11 bases and J 3 bases, leaving 15 bases between the germline ends. The CDR3 region is CASNRPGTDTQYF. The CDR3 DNA follows: TGTGCCTCAAACCGCCCCGGGACAGATACGCAGTATTTT.

This clone showed up just a few times. In DNA form, the CDR3 reads TGCGCCAGCAGCTCCGCCGGGGTACCGAATGAAAAACTGTTTTTT. Amino acid sequence: CASSSAGVPNEKLFF. The V and J genes are TRBV5-1 and TRBJ1-4; unclear D gene. The CDR3 spans 15 residues. CDR1 SGHRS and CDR2 YFSETQ come from the germline V gene. The V gene lost 3 bases and the J gene lost 5 bases, with 14 bases spanning the gap.

J is TRBJ2-5 and V is TRBV5-1, with D maybe TRBD1 (5 bases). Germline V gives CDR1 SGHRS, CDR2 YFSETQ. The V end was cut by 0 bases, the J end by 3 bases, with 12 bases between. CDR3 length equals 15 residues. The CDR3 coding sequence is TGCGCCAGCAGCTTGGGAACCAGCAGGGAAGAGACCCAGTACTTC. This gives the protein CASSLGTSREETQYF.

The rearrangement joins TRBV18 to TRBJ2-5; D is undetermined. Per germline, CDR1 KGHSH and CDR2 LQKENI. The CDR3 is 18 residues long. With 2 bases removed from V and 5 bases from J, the gap between germline ends came to 24 bases. DNA for the CDR3: TGTGCCAGCTCACCATTTCGCCCTTACTTTCACCTACTTGAGACCCAGTACTTC. It codes for CASSPFRPYFHLLETQYF.

The J gene is TRBJ2-2, the V gene TRBV13; TRBD1 is a possible D gene (7 bases). The CDR3 totals 16 residues. Per the germline V gene, CDR1 is PRHDT and CDR2 is FYEKMQ (reference sequence). V lost 6 bases and J lost 6, with 20 bases in between. As DNA, the CDR3 is TGTGCCAGCAGTGCTGGACAGGTCGGGAGCGCCGGGGAGCTGTTTTTT. Translation: CASSAGQVGSAGELFF.

The chain links TRBV19 to TRBJ1-5; 12 bases align to TRBD1. V dropped 2 bases and J dropped 7; count of bases not matched to a gene: 6. CDR1 is LNHDA, CDR2 SQIVND, per germline (reference sequence). The length of the CDR3 is 16 residues. The CDR3 DNA is TGTGCCAGTAGTATAAGGGGACAGGGGGCTGGGCAGCCCCAGCATTTT. Translation: CASSIRGQGAGQPQHF.

V gene TRBV15 combines with J gene TRBJ1-4; D is undetermined. V was cut by 0 bases and J by 0 bases, with 8 bases left in between. Germline CDR1 is LNHNV and CDR2 is YYDKDF (reference sequence). The CDR3 is 16 amino acids. In DNA form, the CDR3 reads TGTGCCACCAGCAGAGATATATCAGCAACTAATGAAAAACTGTTTTTT. Amino acid sequence: CATSRDISATNEKLFF. Variable domain in full (rest from reference TRBV15 and TRBJ1-4): DAMVIQNPRYQVTQFGKPVTLSCSQTLNHNVMYWYQQKSSQAPKLLFHYYDKDFNNEADTPDNFQSRRPNTSFCFLDIRSPGLGDTAMYLCATSRDISATNEKLFFGSGTQLSVL.

This clone was seen just once. The chain couples TRBV2 to TRBJ2-5, with 8 bases matching TRBD1. Germline V lookup: CDR1 SNHLY, CDR2 FYNNEI. The CDR3 totals 13 residues. V lost 6 bases and J lost 1; bases outside the gene matches: 1. DNA of the CDR3: TGTGCCAGCAGCGGGACAGGCCAAGAGACCCAGTACTTC. Translation gives CASSGTGQETQYF.

The rearrangement joins TRBV7-8 to TRBJ2-7, with D uncertain. The V and J ends lost 1 base and 3 bases respectively, with 7 bases between them. The germline V gene encodes CDR1 SGHVS and CDR2 FQNEAQ. The CDR3 totals 13 residues. CDR3 in amino acids: CASSLGPGYEQYF. The CDR3 DNA reads TGTGCCAGCAGCTTAGGGCCTGGCTACGAGCAGTACTTC.

This clone was picked up one time. The genes are TRBV28 and TRBJ2-7, with D possibly being TRBD2 (6 bases). The CDR3 loop spans 14 amino acids. CDR1 and CDR2 (germline): MDHEN, SYDVKM. With 3 bases removed from V and 3 bases from J, the gap between germline ends came to 12 bases. The CDR3 region has the DNA TGTGCCAGCAGTTTGATGCAGGGAGGCTACGAGCAGTACTTC. Translation gives CASSLMQGGYEQYF.

This rearrangement joins TRBV27 to TRBJ2-2; TRBD2 matches at 8 bases. Trimming took 7 bases from V and 3 from J; bases not matched to a gene: 7. The CDR3 runs 15 residues. In germline, CDR1 is MNHEY, CDR2 SMNVEV (reference sequence). In DNA, the CDR3 is TGTGCCAGCAAACAAGGGACTAGGGACACCGGGGAGCTGTTTTTT. Translating it yields CASKQGTRDTGELFF.

The rearrangement links TRBV30 to TRBJ2-3; D remains ambiguous. Per germline, CDR1 GTSNPN and CDR2 SVGIG (reference sequence). The CDR3 is 14 residues long. Trimming pared 2 bases from V and 1 base from J, leaving 10 bases between. The CDR3 reads CAWSTLMGTDTQYF. CDR3 DNA sequence: TGTGCCTGGAGTACCCTAATGGGCACAGATACGCAGTATTTT.

V is TRBV30 and J is TRBJ2-1; D is perhaps TRBD2 (5 bases). Trimming took 4 bases from V and 7 from J, leaving 11 bases between them. CDR3 length: 12 residues. In germline, CDR1 is GTSNPN, CDR2 SVGIG (reference sequence). The CDR3 region is CAWTRGLNEQFF. Here the CDR3 DNA reads TGTGCCTGGACCCGGGGATTAAATGAGCAGTTCTTC.

The chain uses TRBV5-5 and TRBJ2-7, with D possibly matching TRBD1 (6 bases). The ends were cut back, 0 bases at V and 5 bases at J, with 12 bases in the middle. Germline-derived CDR1 and CDR2 are SGHKS and YYEKEE (reference sequence). The CDR3 length is 14 residues. CDR3 DNA sequence: TGTGCCAGCAGCTTGGATCCAGGGGTCAACGAGCAGTACTTC. As protein: CASSLDPGVNEQYF.

The chain employs TRBV30 and TRBJ2-5; D may be TRBD2 (5 bases). There are 13 residues in the CDR3. Trimming took 3 bases from V and 5 from J, leaving 13 bases between them. Germline-derived CDR1 and CDR2 are GTSNPN and SVGIG (reference sequence). CDR3 nucleotide sequence: TGTGCCTGGAGACGAATTGGCGGGGAGACCCAGTACTTC. Its protein product is CAWRRIGGETQYF.

This clone has only one observation. V gene TRBV6-1 combines with J gene TRBJ1-2, with D possibly being TRBD1 (6 bases). This CDR3 spans 13 amino acids. V dropped 8 bases and J dropped 2 bases, with 12 bases sitting between them. Germline CDR1 is MNHNS and CDR2 is SASEGT. The CDR3: CASVRDNNYGYTF. CDR3 coding DNA: TGTGCCAGCGTCCGGGACAACAACTATGGCTACACCTTC.

CDR3 DNA: TGCGCCAGCAGTCTTCGACAGGGAGACCTCTATGGCTACGAGCAGTACTTC. Amino acids: CASSLRQGDLYGYEQYF. V usage is TRBV23-1 and J usage is TRBJ2-7; 7 bases map to TRBD1. TRBV23-1 is placed among ORFs of uncertain function. The V and J ends lost 4 bases and 3 bases, in that order; junction bases with no gene match: 15. This CDR3 region has 17 residues.